The 25 T cell receptor beta chains below were found in one sample sequenced in a study of T cell repertoires in cytomegalovirus infection. Which antigens these TCRs recognize remains unknown. Each CDR3 protein is one row after TCRdb ran MiXCR on the reads. The sample records 680,000 or so distinct CDR3 sequences, about 30% being singletons. Material: cultured PBMCs, obtained from culture after CMV antigen stimulation. The source of these receptors is a human donor in good health (CMV status not recorded). Some clones in this sample may be carry-over from other donors' samples.

V is TRBV6-1 and J is TRBJ1-2, with 7 positions matching TRBD1. Germline CDR1 and CDR2: MNHNS and SASEGT. V dropped 1 base and J dropped 5; count of bases not matched to a gene: 4. The CDR3 extends over 14 amino acids. CDR3 coding DNA: TGTGCCAGCAGTGAAGGACAGGGCTTTTATGGCTACACCTTC. Amino acid sequence: CASSEGQGFYGYTF.

The J gene is TRBJ2-2, the V gene TRBV29-1; D perhaps matches TRBD2 (6 bases). V lost 0 bases, J lost 1 base, and 9 bases lay in between. In germline, CDR1 is SQVTM, CDR2 ANQGSEA. The length of the CDR3 is 15 residues. The CDR3 region has the DNA TGCAGCGTTGAAGAGCAGGGAGGGAACACCGGGGAGCTGTTTTTT. Translating gives CSVEEQGGNTGELFF.

About this clonotype: A junction boundary mismatches the germline segment, possibly from a read error. The chain is built from TRBV11-2 and TRBJ1-4; 8 bases are a match to TRBD1. The germline V gene encodes CDR1 SGHAT and CDR2 FQNNGV. The CDR3 loop spans 15 amino acids. CDR3 nucleotide sequence: TGTGCCAGCAGCTTGTGGGGACAGGCAGATGACAAACTGTTTTTT. This translates into CASSLWGQADDKLFF.

In its sample, this clonotype was seen a few times. The chain employs TRBV28 and TRBJ1-6; no clear D. V gave up 6 bases and J gave up 4 bases, with 13 bases separating them. The CDR3 is 15 residues long. Germline V gene sequence: CDR1 MDHEN, CDR2 SYDVKM. The CDR3 nucleotides are TGTGCCAGCAGAGCAAGCTCGGAATATAATTCACCCCTCCACTTT. This gives the protein CASRASSEYNSPLHF. Using reference TRBV28 and TRBJ1-6 for the parts outside the CDR3, the full variable domain is DVKVTQSSRYLVKRTGEKVFLECVQDMDHENMFWYRQDPGLGLRLIYFSYDVKMKEKGDIPEGYSVSREKKERFSLILESASTNQTSMYLCASRASSEYNSPLHFGNGTRLTVT.

This chain uses TRBV2 with TRBJ1-1, with 7 bases fitting TRBD1. With V trimmed by 5 bases and J by 0 bases, 6 bases remained unmatched. CDR3 size: 15 residues. Germline V gives CDR1 SNHLY, CDR2 FYNNEI. Here the CDR3 DNA reads TGTGCCAGCAGTCCCTGGGACAGACTGAACACTGAAGCTTTCTTT. Protein sequence: CASSPWDRLNTEAFF. The complete variable domain, with remaining parts taken from reference TRBV2 and TRBJ1-1, reads EPEVTQTPSHQVTQMGQEVILRCVPISNHLYFYWYRQILGQKVEFLVSFYNNEISEKSEIFDDQFSVERPDGSNFTLKIRSTKLEDSAMYFCASSPWDRLNTEAFFGQGTRLTVV.

This clonotype occurred many times. The chain recombines TRBV7-2 with TRBJ2-7; TRBD2 is a possible D gene (7 bases). CDR3 length equals 15 residues. CDR1 is SGHTA, CDR2 FQGNSA, per germline. Trimming took 1 base from V and 3 from J, leaving 13 bases between them. CDR3 protein: CASSLGGGTFYEQYF. CDR3 nucleotide sequence: TGTGCCAGCAGCTTAGGGGGGGGCACGTTCTACGAGCAGTACTTC.

J is TRBJ2-7 and V is TRBV6-2 or TRBV6-3; D is uncertain. The CDR3 spans 11 residues. Germline CDR1 reads MNHEY; CDR2 reads SVGEGT. The V end was cut by 7 bases, the J end by 6 bases, with 10 bases between. CDR3 sequence (DNA): TGTGCCAGCACCCAGGCGGCCGAGCAGTACTTC. It is translated as CASTQAAEQYF.

The chain has TRBV12-3 or TRBV12-4 and TRBJ1-1, with D possibly matching TRBD1 (6 bases). With 3 bases removed from V and 0 bases from J, the gap between germline ends came to 14 bases. The CDR3 has 16 amino acids. The CDR3 bases are TGTGCCAGCAGTTTGTACCAGGGGACCATGAACACTGAAGCTTTCTTT. This codes for CASSLYQGTMNTEAFF.

This clonotype was recorded a few times. This may arise from a read error, as a much more abundant clone is one base away. J is TRBJ1-5 and V is TRBV28, with 8 bases fitting TRBD1. Looked up from germline, CDR1 is MDHEN and CDR2 is SYDVKM. CDR3 size: 14 residues. Trimming took 4 bases from V and 4 from J; bases not matched to a gene: 3. The CDR3 nucleotides are TGTGCCAGCAGTTCGGACAGGGCTAATCAGCCCCAGCATTTT. It yields the protein CASSSDRANQPQHF.

The table lists this clonotype with a few counts. The chain links TRBV9 to TRBJ2-2, with 8 bases fitting TRBD2. V lost 4 bases to trimming and J lost 7 bases; unmatched junction nucleotides: 12. This CDR3 has 16 amino acids. Germline CDR1 is SGDLS and CDR2 is YYNGEE. For the CDR3, the DNA is TGTGCCAGCAGCAGGAGATTAGCGGGAAAGGGCGGGGAGCTGTTTTTT. It is translated as CASSRRLAGKGGELFF.

The chain uses TRBV25-1 and TRBJ2-5; TRBD1 or TRBD2 may be the D gene (6 bases each). Trimming shortened V by 0 bases and J by 6 bases, and 20 bases separated the two germline ends. Germline V gene sequence: CDR1 MGHDK, CDR2 SYGVNS. The CDR3 is made up of 17 amino acids. The CDR3 nucleotides are TGTGCCAGCAGTGAATATCGGGCCGGGGGCCGCGAGCAGACCCAGTACTTC. Translation gives CASSEYRAGGREQTQYF.

This clonotype appeared once. This rearrangement joins TRBV20-1 to TRBJ1-2; no definite D call. Germline CDR1 reads DFQATT; CDR2 reads SNEGSKA (reference sequence). This CDR3 is 13 amino acids long. V was trimmed by 0 bases and J by 5 bases, leaving 10 bases between them. Here the CDR3 DNA reads TGCAGTGCTAGAGACACACTTACGTATGGCTACACCTTC. Its protein product is CSARDTLTYGYTF.

This chain connects TRBV4-2 to TRBJ2-5; D gene uncertain. CDR1 is LGHNA and CDR2 is YNFKEQ in the germline V gene. CDR3 length: 12 amino acids. V was clipped by 3 bases and J by 5 bases, with 7 bases between them. The CDR3 region is CASSQIGETQYF. The CDR3, as DNA: TGTGCCAGCAGCCAGATAGGGGAGACCCAGTACTTC.

The chain employs TRBV19 and TRBJ2-3, with TRBD2 matching 7 bases. V was clipped by 3 bases and J by 4 bases; unmatched bases: 7. This CDR3 comprises 15 residues. Germline lookup yields CDR1 LNHDA and CDR2 SQIVND (reference sequence). CDR3 amino acids: CASSIFGGTPDTQYF. CDR3 DNA: TGTGCCAGTAGTATCTTCGGGGGGACTCCAGATACGCAGTATTTT.

This clonotype was seen more than once but under ten times. The chain couples TRBV6-2 or TRBV6-3 to TRBJ2-7, with no clear D. This CDR3 is 18 amino acids long. V gave up 0 bases and J gave up 4 bases, with 22 bases separating them. In germline, CDR1 is MNHEY, CDR2 SVGEGT. CDR3 in amino acids: CASSYSTAGSQVWYEQYF. Here the CDR3 DNA reads TGTGCCAGCAGTTACTCGACGGCAGGATCTCAAGTGTGGTACGAGCAGTACTTC.

The genes are TRBV2 and TRBJ2-1; 8 positions match TRBD1. Germline V gene data show CDR1 as SNHLY and CDR2 as FYNNEI. V gave up 8 bases and J gave up 2 bases; unmatched junction bases: 5. The CDR3 is made up of 14 amino acids. The DNA of the CDR3 is TGTGCCAGCGGACCAGGGGGCACCTACAATGAGCAGTTCTTC. Encoded protein: CASGPGGTYNEQFF.

This rearrangement joins TRBV20-1 to TRBJ2-7; the D gene is possibly TRBD2 (5 bases). The length of the CDR3 is 13 residues. With 4 bases removed from V and 4 bases from J, the gap between germline ends came to 14 bases. Germline V lookup: CDR1 DFQATT, CDR2 SNEGSKA (reference sequence). The CDR3, as DNA: TGCAGTGCTAATCGAGGGCCATCGTACGAGCAGTACTTC. Amino acids: CSANRGPSYEQYF.

The chain links TRBV18 to TRBJ1-2, with TRBD1 matching 10 bases. The CDR3 covers 15 residues. Germline V gene data show CDR1 as KGHSH and CDR2 as LQKENI. With V trimmed by 3 bases and J by 3 bases, 4 bases remained unmatched. CDR3 sequence (DNA): TGTGCCAGCTCACCCAGGGACAGGGGTGACTATGGCTACACCTTC. Protein: CASSPRDRGDYGYTF.

This clonotype was recorded a few times. The chain uses TRBV7-9 and TRBJ2-1; D call uncertain. Germline CDR1 SEHNR, CDR2 FQNEAQ (reference sequence). V was cut by 8 bases and J by 8 bases, with 13 bases left in between. The CDR3 totals 12 residues. The CDR3 region is CASRRVEDEQFF. CDR3 sequence (DNA): TGTGCCAGCCGACGGGTTGAGGATGAGCAGTTCTTC.

The gene calls are TRBV28 and TRBJ2-3; 12 bases map to TRBD2. This CDR3 has 17 amino acids. Trimming cost V 5 bases and J 2 bases; bases outside gene matches: 8. Germline V gene sequence: CDR1 MDHEN, CDR2 SYDVKM. CDR3 sequence: CASSPPTSGGFTDTQYF. The CDR3 DNA follows: TGTGCCAGCAGTCCCCCGACTAGCGGGGGATTCACAGATACGCAGTATTTT.

This chain joins TRBV7-8 and TRBJ1-2; TRBD1 agrees at 7 bases. Germline values: CDR1 SGHVS, CDR2 FQNEAQ. The trim removed 3 bases at V and 3 bases at J, leaving 4 bases unmatched. CDR3 length: 14 residues. The CDR3: CASSFYRGDYGYTF. The CDR3 DNA sequence: TGTGCCAGCAGCTTTTACAGGGGTGACTATGGCTACACCTTC.

This clonotype was observed a handful of times. The rearrangement joins TRBV10-1 to TRBJ2-3, with no clear D. Germline CDR1 and CDR2: WNHNN and SYGVQD (reference sequence). Between the trimmed V and J ends, which lost 6 bases and 2 bases, there was a span of 15 bases. CDR3 size: 15 residues. DNA for the CDR3: TGCGCCAGCAGGTGGCTACTTCTTGACACAGATACGCAGTATTTT. Protein sequence: CASRWLLLDTDTQYF.

This clonotype was detected only a few times. The V and J genes are TRBV4-1 and TRBJ2-2; 7 positions match TRBD1. J was trimmed by 3 bases and V by 1 base; bases with no gene match: 11. Germline V lookup: CDR1 MGHRA, CDR2 YSYEKL. The CDR3 has 18 residues. Here the CDR3 reads CASSQAWKGGYHTGELFF. CDR3 in DNA: TGCGCCAGCAGCCAAGCCTGGAAAGGGGGCTATCACACCGGGGAGCTGTTTTTT.

This clonotype occurred a few times. The chain joins TRBV2 to TRBJ1-2; 7 bases align to TRBD1. Germline V gene lookup returns CDR1 SNHLY and CDR2 FYNNEI. The CDR3 is 14 amino acids. V shed 6 bases and J 6 bases; nucleotides not matched to a gene: 10. For the CDR3, the DNA is TGTGCCAGCAGGAGCCGGACAGGTCGAAATGGCTACACCTTC. It encodes CASRSRTGRNGYTF.

A few counts support this clonotype. The chain joins TRBV7-9 to TRBJ1-1; possibly TRBD1 for D (5 bases). CDR3 length: 17 amino acids. Looked up from germline, CDR1 is SEHNR and CDR2 is FQNEAQ (reference sequence). Trimming cost V 8 bases and J 0 bases, with 22 bases left between them. The DNA for the CDR3 is TGTGCCAGCGGACGCCCGGGGACCCCCGGGGTGAACACTGAAGCTTTCTTT. Translated, it gives CASGRPGTPGVNTEAFF.